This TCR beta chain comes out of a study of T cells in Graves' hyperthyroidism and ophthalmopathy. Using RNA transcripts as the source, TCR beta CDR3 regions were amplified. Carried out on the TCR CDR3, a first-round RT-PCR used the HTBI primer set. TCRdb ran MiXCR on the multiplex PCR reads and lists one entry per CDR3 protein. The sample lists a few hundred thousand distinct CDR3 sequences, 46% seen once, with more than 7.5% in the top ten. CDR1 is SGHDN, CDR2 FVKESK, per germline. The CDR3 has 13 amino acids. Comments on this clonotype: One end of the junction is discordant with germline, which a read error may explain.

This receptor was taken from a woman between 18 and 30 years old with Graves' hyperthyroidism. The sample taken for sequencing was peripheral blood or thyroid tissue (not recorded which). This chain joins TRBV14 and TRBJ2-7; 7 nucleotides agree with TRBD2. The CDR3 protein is CASSRGGSYEQHF. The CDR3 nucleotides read TGTGCCAGCAGCCGCGGGGGTTCCTACGAGCAGCACTTC.